This T cell receptor (beta chain) came from a study of neurological immune-mediated disorders. This clonotype appeared many times. TCRdb fed the 5' RACE reads into MiXCR, producing one record per CDR3 protein. This sample has tens of thousands of distinct CDR3 sequences, with 7% to 8% found just once. This CDR3 is 15 amino acids long. Per germline, CDR1 SEHNR and CDR2 FQNEAQ (reference sequence). Trimming took 4 bases from V and 5 from J; bases not matched to a gene: 6. PBMCs numbering 2 million and stored at -80 C yielded the unsorted libraries. The material sequenced was PBMCs. This clonotype originated in a middle-aged woman in good health. The rearrangement links TRBV7-9 to TRBJ2-2; 8 nucleotides line up with TRBD1. The CDR3 loop is CASSSWTGKTGELFF. As DNA, the CDR3 is TGTGCCAGCAGCTCATGGACAGGGAAAACCGGGGAGCTGTTTTTT.